The clone carrying this TCR beta chain occurred once. Its antigen remains unknown. Germline trimming cut 5 bases from V and 4 bases from J; bases unmatched to any gene: 4. In germline, CDR1 is MNHEY, CDR2 SVGEGT. The CDR3 consists of 13 residues. At the Johns Hopkins FTIC core, DNA taken from cultured CD4+ T cells was sequenced by way of the Oncomine TCR Beta short-read assay. Each CDR3 protein is one row after TCRdb ran MiXCR on the PCR reads. The profile shows 9,500 to 15,000 distinct CDR3 sequences, 75% of them singletons. Treatment denoted: approximately nine-day PBMC culture with coronavirus spike peptide pools or control peptides (ViraFEST assay). Following expansion of antigen-specific T cells with peptide pools, ViraFEST then sequenced TCRs. Cells were cultured for less than eleven days, and then CD4+ T cells were isolated by negative selection. These data are taken from a study of vaccination and CD4 T cells after COVID-19. Study overall: The post-COVID sampling time was a median 101 days after diagnosis, ranging from 35 to 161. The authors gave control cultures a CEFX pool, an HIV-1 Nef pool, or no peptide.

The chain links TRBV6-2 or TRBV6-3 to TRBJ2-7; 8 nucleotides align to TRBD2. The sequence came from a human donor who had recovered from COVID-19. Sequencing used CD4+ T cells from blood, cultured in vitro. The CDR3 loop is CASSISGRYEQYF. CDR3 nucleotides: TGTGCCAGCAGTATCAGCGGGAGATACGAGCAGTACTTC.